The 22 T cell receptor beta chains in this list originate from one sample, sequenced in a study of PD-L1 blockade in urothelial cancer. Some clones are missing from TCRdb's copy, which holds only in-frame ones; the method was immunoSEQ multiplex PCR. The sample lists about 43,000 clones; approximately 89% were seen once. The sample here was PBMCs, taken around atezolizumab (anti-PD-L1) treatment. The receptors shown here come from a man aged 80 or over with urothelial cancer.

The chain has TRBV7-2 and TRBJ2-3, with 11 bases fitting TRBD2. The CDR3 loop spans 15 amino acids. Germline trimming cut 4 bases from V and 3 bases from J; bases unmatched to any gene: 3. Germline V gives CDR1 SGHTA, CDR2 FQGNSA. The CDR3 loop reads CASSSGLAETDTQYF. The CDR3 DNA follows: TGTGCCAGCAGCTCGGGACTAGCGGAGACAGATACGCAGTATTTT. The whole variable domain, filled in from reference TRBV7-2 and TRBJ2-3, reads GAGVSQSPSNKVTEKGKDVELRCDPISGHTALYWYRQSLGQGLEFLIYFQGNSAPDKSGLPSDRFSAERTGGSVSTLTIQRTQQEDSAVYLCASSSGLAETDTQYFGPGTRLTVL.

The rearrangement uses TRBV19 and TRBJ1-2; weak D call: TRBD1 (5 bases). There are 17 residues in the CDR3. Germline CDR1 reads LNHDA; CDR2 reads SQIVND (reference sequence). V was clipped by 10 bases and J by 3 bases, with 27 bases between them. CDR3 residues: CATGAGGLKAVHYGYTF. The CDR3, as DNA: TGTGCCACCGGTGCCGGGGGGTTAAAGGCGGTCCACTATGGCTACACCTTC.

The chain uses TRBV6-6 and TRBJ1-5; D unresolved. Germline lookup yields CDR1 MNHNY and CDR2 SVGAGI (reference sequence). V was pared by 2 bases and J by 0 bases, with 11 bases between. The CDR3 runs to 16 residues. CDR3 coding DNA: TGTGCCAGCAGTTACAAGAGGCAAAATAGCAATCAGCCCCAGCATTTT. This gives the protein CASSYKRQNSNQPQHF.

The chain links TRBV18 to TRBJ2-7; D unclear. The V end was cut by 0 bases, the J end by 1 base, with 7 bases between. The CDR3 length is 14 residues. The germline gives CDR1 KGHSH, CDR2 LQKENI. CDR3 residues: CASSPPALSYEQYF. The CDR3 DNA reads TGTGCCAGCTCACCACCGGCTCTTTCCTACGAGCAGTACTTC.

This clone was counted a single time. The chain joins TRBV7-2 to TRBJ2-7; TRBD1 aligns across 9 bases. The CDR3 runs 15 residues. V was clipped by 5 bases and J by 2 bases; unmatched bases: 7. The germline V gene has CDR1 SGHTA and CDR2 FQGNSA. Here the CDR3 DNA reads TGTGCCAGCAGCCCCGGGACAGGGTTACCCTACGAGCAGTACTTC. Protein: CASSPGTGLPYEQYF. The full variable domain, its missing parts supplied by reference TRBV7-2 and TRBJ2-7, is GAGVSQSPSNKVTEKGKDVELRCDPISGHTALYWYRQSLGQGLEFLIYFQGNSAPDKSGLPSDRFSAERTGGSVSTLTIQRTQQEDSAVYLCASSPGTGLPYEQYFGPGTRLTVT.

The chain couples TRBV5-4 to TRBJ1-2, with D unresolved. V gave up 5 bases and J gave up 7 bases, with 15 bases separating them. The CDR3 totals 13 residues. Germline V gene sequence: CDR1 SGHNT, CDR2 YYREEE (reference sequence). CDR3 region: CASSRGVEGGYTF. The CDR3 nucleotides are TGTGCCAGCAGTCGAGGAGTAGAGGGTGGCTACACCTTC.

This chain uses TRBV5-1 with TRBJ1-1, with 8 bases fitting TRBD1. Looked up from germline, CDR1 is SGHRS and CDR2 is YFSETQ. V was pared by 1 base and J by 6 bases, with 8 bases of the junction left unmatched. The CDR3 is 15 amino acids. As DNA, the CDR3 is TGCGCCAGCAGCTTGCAGGGGGCGCAGACCGCTGAAGCTTTCTTT. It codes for CASSLQGAQTAEAFF.

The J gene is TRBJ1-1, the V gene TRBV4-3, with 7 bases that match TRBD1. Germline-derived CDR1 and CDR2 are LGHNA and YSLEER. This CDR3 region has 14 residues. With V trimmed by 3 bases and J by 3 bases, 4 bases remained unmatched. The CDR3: CASSHDTGDTEAFF. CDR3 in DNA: TGCGCCAGCAGCCACGATACAGGGGACACTGAAGCTTTCTTT.

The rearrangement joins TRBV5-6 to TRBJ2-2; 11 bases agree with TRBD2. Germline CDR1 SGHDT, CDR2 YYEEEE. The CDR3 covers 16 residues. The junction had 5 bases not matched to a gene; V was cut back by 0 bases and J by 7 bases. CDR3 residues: CASSLAPGLADGELFF. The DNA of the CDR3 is TGTGCCAGCAGCTTGGCTCCGGGACTAGCGGACGGGGAGCTGTTTTTT.

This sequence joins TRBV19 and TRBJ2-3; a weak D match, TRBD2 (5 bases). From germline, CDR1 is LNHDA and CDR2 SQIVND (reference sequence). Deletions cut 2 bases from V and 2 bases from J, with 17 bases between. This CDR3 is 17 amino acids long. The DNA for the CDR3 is TGTGCCAGTAGTATAACCTCTGCGGGTTCCTTCACAGATACGCAGTATTTT. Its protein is CASSITSAGSFTDTQYF. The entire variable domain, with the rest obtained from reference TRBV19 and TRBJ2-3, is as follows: DGGITQSPKYLFRKEGQNVTLSCEQNLNHDAMYWYRQDPGQGLRLIYYSQIVNDFQKGDIAEGYSVSREKKESFPLTVTSAQKNPTAFYLCASSITSAGSFTDTQYFGPGTRLTVL.

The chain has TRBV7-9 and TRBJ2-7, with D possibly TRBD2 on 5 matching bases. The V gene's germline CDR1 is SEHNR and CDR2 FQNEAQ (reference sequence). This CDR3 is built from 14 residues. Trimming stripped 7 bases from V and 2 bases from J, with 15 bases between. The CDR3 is CASTYGKGPYEQYF. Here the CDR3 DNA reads TGTGCCAGCACCTACGGGAAAGGGCCCTACGAGCAGTACTTC.

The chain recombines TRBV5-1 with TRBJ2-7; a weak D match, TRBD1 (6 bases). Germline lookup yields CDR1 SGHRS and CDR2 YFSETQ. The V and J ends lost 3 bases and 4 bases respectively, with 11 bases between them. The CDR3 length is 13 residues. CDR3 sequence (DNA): TGCGCCAGCAGCTCAGGGGATTGGTACGAGCAGTACTTC. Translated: CASSSGDWYEQYF.

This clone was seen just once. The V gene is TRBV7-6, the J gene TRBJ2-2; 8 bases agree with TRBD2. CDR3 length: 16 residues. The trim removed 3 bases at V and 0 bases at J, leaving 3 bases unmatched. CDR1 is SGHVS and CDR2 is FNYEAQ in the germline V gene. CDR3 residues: CASSFPGGANTGELFF. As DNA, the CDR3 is TGTGCCAGCAGCTTCCCGGGGGGGGCGAACACCGGGGAGCTGTTTTTT.

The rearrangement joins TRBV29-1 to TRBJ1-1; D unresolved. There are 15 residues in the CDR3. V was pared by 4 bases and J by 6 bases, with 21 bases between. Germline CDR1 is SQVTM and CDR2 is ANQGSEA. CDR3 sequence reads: CSVVLRGREHSEAFF. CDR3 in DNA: TGCAGCGTTGTTCTTCGAGGCCGTGAACACTCTGAAGCTTTCTTT.

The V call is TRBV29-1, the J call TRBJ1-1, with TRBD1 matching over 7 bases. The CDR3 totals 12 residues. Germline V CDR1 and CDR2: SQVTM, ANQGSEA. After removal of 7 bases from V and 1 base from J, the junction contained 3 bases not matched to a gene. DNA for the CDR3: TGCAGCGCCGGGACAGAGAACACTGAAGCTTTCTTT. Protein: CSAGTENTEAFF.

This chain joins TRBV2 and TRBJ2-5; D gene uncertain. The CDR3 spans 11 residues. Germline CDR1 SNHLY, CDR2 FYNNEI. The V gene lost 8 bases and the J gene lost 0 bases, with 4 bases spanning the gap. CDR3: CASRDQETQYF. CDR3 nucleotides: TGTGCCAGCCGGGACCAAGAGACCCAGTACTTC.

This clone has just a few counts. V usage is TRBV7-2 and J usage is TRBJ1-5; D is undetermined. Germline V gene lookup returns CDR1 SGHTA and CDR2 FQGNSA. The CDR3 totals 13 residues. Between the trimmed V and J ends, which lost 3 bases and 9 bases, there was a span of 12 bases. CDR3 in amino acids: CASSFATPGPQHF. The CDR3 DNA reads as TGTGCCAGCAGCTTCGCAACCCCGGGGCCCCAGCATTTT.

CDR3 region: CASSSSTTNTGELFF. The CDR3 nucleotides read TGTGCCAGCAGCTCTAGCACCACGAACACCGGGGAGCTGTTTTTT. The gene calls are TRBV9 and TRBJ2-2, with a tentative D call TRBD2 (5 bases). This CDR3 spans 15 amino acids. V lost 4 bases and J 0 bases, leaving 10 bases between the germline ends. From germline, CDR1 is SGDLS and CDR2 YYNGEE.

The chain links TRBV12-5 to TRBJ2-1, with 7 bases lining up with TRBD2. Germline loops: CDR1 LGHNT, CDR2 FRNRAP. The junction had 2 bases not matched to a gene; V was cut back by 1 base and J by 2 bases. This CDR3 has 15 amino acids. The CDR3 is CASGLGGRAYNEQFF. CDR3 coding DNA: TGTGCTAGTGGTTTGGGCGGGAGAGCCTACAATGAGCAGTTCTTC.

The CDR3 sequence is CASSDIEETQYF. CDR3 coding DNA: TGTGCCAGCAGCGACATAGAGGAGACCCAGTACTTC. This chain joins TRBV6-5 and TRBJ2-5; no clear D. This CDR3 is built from 12 residues. The germline CDR1 and CDR2 sequences are MNHEY and SVGAGI. V was pared by 6 bases and J by 5 bases, with 10 bases between.

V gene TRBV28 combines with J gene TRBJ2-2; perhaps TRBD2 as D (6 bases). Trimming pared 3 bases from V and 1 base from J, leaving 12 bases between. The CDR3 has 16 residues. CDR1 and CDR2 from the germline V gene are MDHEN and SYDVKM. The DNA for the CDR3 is TGTGCCAGCAGTTTTGCCAGCGGGTTGAACACCGGGGAGCTGTTTTTT. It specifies CASSFASGLNTGELFF. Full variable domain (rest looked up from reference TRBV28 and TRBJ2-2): DVKVTQSSRYLVKRTGEKVFLECVQDMDHENMFWYRQDPGLGLRLIYFSYDVKMKEKGDIPEGYSVSREKKERFSLILESASTNQTSMYLCASSFASGLNTGELFFGEGSRLTVL.

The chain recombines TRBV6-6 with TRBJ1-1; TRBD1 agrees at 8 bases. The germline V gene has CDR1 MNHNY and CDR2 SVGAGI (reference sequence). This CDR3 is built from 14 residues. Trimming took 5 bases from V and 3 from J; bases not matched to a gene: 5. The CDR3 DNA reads TGTGCCAGCAGTCGCACAGGGGGGGACACTGAAGCTTTCTTT. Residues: CASSRTGGDTEAFF.